The T cell receptor (beta chain) under discussion was sequenced for a study of vaccination effects on CD4 cells after COVID-19 (dated by TCRdb to 2022 to 2024). Turning to the overall study: Participants received two doses of either the BNT162b2 or the mRNA-1273 mRNA SARS-CoV-2 vaccine. Cultures from other donors in the study were sequenced using the Oncomine TCR Beta short-read assay on an Illumina iSeq 100. SARS-CoV-2 spike-specific CD4+ TCR repertoires were compared before and after mRNA vaccination in COVID-19 convalescent patients and in infection-naive vaccine recipients. Altogether, 10 COVID-19 convalescent patients and several SARS-CoV-2-naive healthy vaccine recipients made up the full study.

What the study reported, not specific to this receptor: Among healthy vaccine recipients, nearly all vaccine-induced clones were SARS-CoV-2 mono-reactive, and only 1 of 255 was cross-reactive with common cold coronaviruses. Both infection-induced and vaccine-induced clones contracted markedly at late post-vaccination timepoints, which is consistent with waning T cell responses. Only a small number of convalescent patients were included, and no early post-infection timepoints were available, which limited the study.

Of note for this clone: No cognate antigen has been identified for it. The sample holds no much larger clone one base away, and base qualities are not on file.

Receptor libraries were prepared by the immunoSEQ multiplex PCR assay. DNA from the cultured and isolated CD4+ T cells underwent TCR beta CDR3 sequencing. The study's own analysis went as follows. Non-productive TCR sequences were removed, reads were trimmed to the CDR3 region, and CDR3s of at least 7 amino acids were retained. Antigen-specific clonotypes were identified with the MANAFEST web app by comparing expansion in peptide wells against reference cultures. For clones to be considered positive, expansion at FDR<0.05 versus reference and all other wells, an odds ratio above 5, and a frequency above 0.1% in two replicate wells were required. Cross-reactive clonotypes were defined as significantly expanded in SARS-CoV-2 spike wells and in at least one common cold coronavirus spike condition. CDR3 similarity was assessed by Levenshtein distance with the stringdist R package, and unrooted trees were built with ape in R 3.6.1. Sourced from immuneACCESS, this table was stored by TCRdb with only in-frame sequences that have V and J called. A share of the clones is absent; for the studies checked, an unresolved V gene accounts for under half, and the remainder has no known explanation. V and J calls and clone size are copied from that table; D and trimming were computed from the DNA. In all, the sample holds under 75,000 clones, and 80% of those were seen once. The ten most abundant clones make up about 12% of the sample.

CDR3 length: 17 amino acids, cysteine to valine. The retained sequence is limited to the CDR3, 51 bases, with the frame set at the first base. CDR1 and CDR2 are read off the germline V gene (reference sequence) as WNHNN and SYGVQD. V is shortened by 2 bases, J by 4 bases, and the region joining them spans 21 bases. To identify antigen-specific CD4+ T cell clonotypes by their expansion, the ViraFEST assay first stimulated PBMC with viral peptide pools and then applied TCR sequencing. After around eleven days of culture, CD4+ T cells were isolated with the EasySep CD4+ T cell isolation kit. The absence of prior SARS-CoV-2 infection in healthy vaccine recipients was confirmed by negative nucleocapsid antibodies before and after vaccination. Each well held two million PBMC cultured in IMDM containing approximately 5% human AB serum, 9 to 10 IU/ml IL-2 and gentamicin, along with around 9.4 ug/ml peptides. On days 3 and 7, half of the culture medium was replaced with fresh IL-2-containing medium. Unless noted otherwise, every peptide stimulation condition was cultured in triplicate wells. PBMC were separated from whole blood using Ficoll-Paque Plus gradient centrifugation and were then either cryopreserved at -140C or used fresh. The spike proteins of SARS-CoV-2 and of the common cold coronaviruses HCoV-NL63, HCoV-OC43 and HCoV-229E were spanned by overlapping peptide pools. The QIAamp micro DNA kit was used to extract genomic DNA from the cultured CD4+ T cells.

The material sequenced was CD4+ T cells from PBMCs cultured with SARS-CoV-2 spike peptides, taken before COVID-19 vaccination. The cell subset or site label for this specimen denotes: SARS-CoV-2 spike overlapping peptide pool stimulation. The rearranged segments are TRBV10-1 and TRBJ2-7; D gene: possibly TRBD1, on 5 matching bases. The clonotype was recovered from a human donor who received a COVID-19 vaccine. CDR3 loop: CASSESPREIILYEQYV. The sequenced DNA is TGCGCCAGCAGTGAGAGCCCCAGGGAAATCATTTTATACGAGCAGTACGTC.